This T cell receptor (beta chain) was profiled in a study of blood T cell repertoires in COVID-19. The germline CDR1 and CDR2 sequences are SGHRS and YFSETQ. The CDR3 runs 14 residues. V was trimmed by 4 bases and J by 3 bases, leaving 14 bases between them. Cohorts were assigned according to the clinical history that participants reported. Sequenced by immunoSEQ multiplex PCR; TCRdb stores in-frame clones only, minus some. The sample consists of a few hundred thousand clones, less than 90% of them appearing once. Sample: PBMCs or T cells enriched from blood (not recorded which). The chain links TRBV5-1 to TRBJ2-7, with D possibly matching TRBD1 (6 bases). The clonotype originates from a woman between 25 and 40 years old who had recovered from COVID-19. This chain's CDR3 is CASSLLGQNYEQYF. The CDR3 DNA sequence: TGCGCCAGCAGCCTCCTAGGACAGAACTACGAGCAGTACTTC.